These 4 T cell receptor beta chains share one sample of origin, sequenced in a study of shared clonotypes between healthy human individuals. Produced via immunoSEQ multiplex PCR; TCRdb's table is partial and in-frame only. Here the sample spans some 1 million clones, roughly 80% being singletons. The sequenced sample consisted of memory CD4+ T cells sorted from blood. As to subset: CD45RA-negative fraction. Receptors were obtained from a man between 18 and 35 years old in good health.

This chain joins TRBV12-5 and TRBJ2-7, with D perhaps matching TRBD1 (6 bases). The CDR3 contains 15 residues. V lost 1 base and J lost 1, with 11 bases in between. The germline gives CDR1 LGHNT, CDR2 FRNRAP. The CDR3 loop is CASGLATGNSYEQYF. CDR3 in DNA: TGTGCTAGTGGTTTGGCCACAGGGAATTCCTACGAGCAGTACTTC. Together with reference TRBV12-5 and TRBJ2-7, the CDR3 gives the full variable domain: DARVTQTPRHKVTEMGQEVTMRCQPILGHNTVFWYRQTMMQGLELLAYFRNRAPLDDSGMPKDRFSAEMPDATLATLKIQPSEPRDSAVYFCASGLATGNSYEQYFGPGTRLTVT.

J is TRBJ1-1 and V is TRBV30; weak D call: TRBD1 (5 bases). The germline V and J ends were trimmed by 0 bases and 5 bases, with 13 bases remaining between them. The germline V gene has CDR1 GTSNPN and CDR2 SVGIG (reference sequence). The CDR3 extends over 14 amino acids. In DNA, the CDR3 is TGTGCCTGGAGTGTACAAGGGGCGGGGACTGAAGCTTTCTTT. Protein sequence: CAWSVQGAGTEAFF.

The chain carries TRBV5-6 and TRBJ2-1; TRBD2 matches 10 bases. CDR1 and CDR2 (germline): SGHDT, YYEEEE. V trimming: 4 bases; J trimming: 10 bases; junction bases outside the gene matches: 14. The length of the CDR3 is 16 residues. CDR3 region: CASSPQAGGTAGEQFF. In nucleotides, the CDR3 is TGTGCCAGCAGCCCCCAAGCGGGAGGGACGGCCGGGGAGCAGTTCTTC. The full variable domain, rest sourced from reference TRBV5-6 and TRBJ2-1, is DAGVTQSPTHLIKTRGQQVTLRCSPKSGHDTVSWYQQALGQGPQFIFQYYEEEERQRGNFPDRFSGHQFPNYSSELNVNALLLGDSALYLCASSPQAGGTAGEQFFGPGTRLTVL.

This clone was observed a single time. The chain recombines TRBV7-2 with TRBJ1-4; perhaps TRBD1 as D (5 bases). Germline loops: CDR1 SGHTA, CDR2 FQGNSA. V was cut by 7 bases and J by 5 bases, with 14 bases left in between. There are 14 residues in the CDR3. The CDR3 DNA follows: TGTGCCAGCACTCGGGGGGATAGGAATGAAAAACTGTTTTTT. It translates to CASTRGDRNEKLFF.